This T cell receptor beta chain was sequenced for a study of blood T cells in healthy people across ages. A second PCR of roughly 7 to 11 cycles used a sample-barcoded 5' primer and a J-beta primer mix. TCRdb itself ran the 5' RACE reads through MiXCR, one entry per CDR3 protein. The data contain 1.5 million to 2 million distinct CDR3 sequences, 28% of them singletons. The length of the CDR3 is 15 residues. Germline values: CDR1 MGHRA, CDR2 YSYEKL. V lost 4 bases, J lost 3 bases, and 6 bases stayed unmatched. The chain employs TRBV4-1 and TRBJ1-2; 9 bases are shared with TRBD1. The receptor was derived from a woman aged 25 to 39 in good health. Sequenced material: blood. In DNA form, the CDR3 reads TGCGCCAGCAGCCTCCCGGGACAGGGCTACTATGGCTACACCTTC. Translating gives CASSLPGQGYYGYTF.